This TCR beta chain came from a study of blood T cell repertoires in COVID-19. Germline CDR1 reads MNHEY; CDR2 reads SVGEGT. Germline trimming cut 2 bases from V and 4 bases from J; bases unmatched to any gene: 6. CDR3 length: 15 amino acids. Generated by immunoSEQ multiplex PCR, the TCRdb table keeps only in-frame clones and is missing some. The data hold 45,000 to 50,000 clones, with over 75% observed a single time. Sequencing was carried out using peripheral blood. This sequence originates from a woman older than 75 with COVID-19, enrolled during active disease. This chain connects TRBV6-2 or TRBV6-3 to TRBJ2-7, with TRBD2 matching 9 bases. CDR3 loop: CASSYKASGDYEQYF. As DNA, the CDR3 is TGTGCCAGCAGTTACAAGGCTAGCGGGGATTACGAGCAGTACTTC.